The 15 T cell receptor beta chains in this list originate from one sample, sequenced in a study of tissue T cells after allogeneic stem cell transplantation. Time point: mouse harvest day 7 after allogeneic transplant. Tail vein injection delivered 10^7 T-cell-depleted bone marrow cells and 10^6 splenic CD5+ T cells. Assay: immunoSEQ multiplex PCR; the TCRdb copy retains only in-frame clones and omits some. The top ten hold about 2% of the sample, which has more than 5,500 clones, roughly 45% seen once. The sequenced sample was skin. The source is a female BALB/c mouse given C57BL/6 T cells with graft-versus-host disease after an allogeneic hematopoietic cell transplant.

By share, this clone counts as medium-sized. Gene names follow the mouse nomenclature. The read falls 1 residue short of the CDR3 end, and the missing part is taken from the germline J gene. The chain employs TRBV26 and TRBJ1-3; TRBD1 is a possible D gene (5 bases). The V end lost 6 bases, the J end lost 0 bases, and 9 bases lay between the germline ends. Germline CDR1 KGHPV, CDR2 FQNQEV (reference sequence). The CDR3 spans 14 residues. This CDR3 is CASSPTDSGNTLYF. Partial CDR3 DNA: TGTGCCAGCAGCCCGACAGATTCTGGAAATACGCTCTAT.

On this clone: Germline and genes: mouse. The read terminates 1 residue ahead of where the CDR3 ends, so the germline J gene completes it. The V and J genes are TRBV26 and TRBJ1-1; D gene unclear. V lost 2 bases, J lost 1 base, and 5 bases lay in between. This CDR3 spans 13 amino acids. The germline V gene encodes CDR1 KGHPV and CDR2 FQNQEV (reference sequence). The CDR3 reads CASSLEINTEVFF. The part of the CDR3 DNA that was read is TGTGCCAGCAGTCTGGAGATAAACACAGAAGTCTTC.

To note about this clone: Gene names and germline refer to mouse. The CDR3 end lies 1 residue beyond the end of the read and is filled in from the germline J gene. The J gene is TRBJ2-5, the V gene TRBV3; 9 nucleotides line up with TRBD1. The ends lost 4 bases at V and 8 bases at J; junction bases unmatched: 7. The CDR3 length is 14 residues. CDR1 is SNHLY, CDR2 FYNGKV, per germline (reference sequence). CDR3: CASSWGQGGATQYF. CDR3 DNA (partial): TGTGCCAGCAGCTGGGGACAGGGTGGCGCCACCCAGTAC.

Concerning this clone: Mouse gene names apply. The CDR3 goes on 1 residue after the read ends, and that part is filled in from the germline J gene. This rearrangement joins TRBV19 to TRBJ2-7; the D is unclear. The V gene lost 1 base and the J gene lost 0 bases, with 5 bases spanning the gap. The CDR3 runs to 13 residues. Germline CDR1 FNHDT, CDR2 SITEND (reference sequence). CDR3 loop: CASSITDSYEQYF. The covered CDR3 bases are TGTGCCAGCAGTATAACAGACTCCTATGAACAGTAC.

The sample holds a few counts of this clone. The gene names given are mouse names. The read finishes 1 residue shy of the CDR3 end, and the germline J gene is used to complete it. V gene TRBV1 combines with J gene TRBJ2-2; the D gene is possibly TRBD1 (6 bases). This CDR3 is built from 13 residues. With 4 bases removed from V and 4 bases from J, the gap between germline ends came to 7 bases. Germline CDR1 reads NSQYPW; CDR2 reads LRSPGD (reference sequence). The DNA read from the CDR3 is TGCACCTGCAGTGAGGACAGCACCGGGCAGCTCTAC. This codes for CTCSEDSTGQLY. The whole CDR3 is CTCSEDSTGQLYF.

Of note for this clone: The gene names here belong to mouse. Coverage ceases 1 residue before the CDR3 finishes, and the germline J gene fills in the end. J is TRBJ2-7 and V is TRBV14; TRBD2 aligns across 10 bases. With V trimmed by 2 bases and J by 6 bases, 2 bases remained unmatched. Germline lookup yields CDR1 SGHDT and CDR2 FRDEAV. This CDR3 is built from 13 residues. The CDR3 DNA, read in part, is TGTGCCAGCAGTTTACTGGGGGGGGCTGAACAGTAC. Amino acids: CASSLLGGAEQY. The whole CDR3 reads CASSLLGGAEQYF. The full variable domain, completed using reference TRBV14 and TRBJ2-7, is EAGVTQSPRYAVLQEGQAVSFWCDPISGHDTLYWYQQPRDQGPQLLVYFRDEAVIDNSQLPSDRFSAVRPKGTNSTLKIQSAKQGDTATYLCASSLLGGAEQYFGPGTRLTVL.

Details on this clone: Gene names are mouse gene names. The read terminates 1 residue ahead of where the CDR3 ends, so the germline J gene completes it. V gene TRBV3 combines with J gene TRBJ1-3; TRBD1 matches 7 bases. Trimming took 6 bases from V and 2 from J; bases not matched to a gene: 1. The germline CDR1 and CDR2 sequences are SNHLY and FYNGKV (reference sequence). CDR3 length equals 13 residues. The sequenced part of the CDR3 DNA is TGTGCCAGCAGTGACAGGGCTGGAAATACGCTCTAT. It specifies CASSDRAGNTLY. The full CDR3 reads CASSDRAGNTLYF.

This clone is categorized as medium-sized. Gene names and germline refer to mouse. Incomplete CDR3 DNA: TGTGCCAGCAGCTCAGGACAGGGACCCTATGAACAGTAC. Residues: CASSSGQGPYEQY. The whole CDR3 protein is CASSSGQGPYEQYF. The chain combines TRBV4 with TRBJ2-7; TRBD1 aligns across 8 bases. The read halts 1 residue ahead of the CDR3 end, with the missing end drawn from the germline J gene. The CDR3 is 14 amino acids. Germline CDR1 is LGHDT and CDR2 is YNNKQL (reference sequence). The V gene end was trimmed by 4 bases and the J gene end by 2 bases; junction bases not matched to a gene: 4.

By frequency in the sample, this clone is medium-sized. All gene names here are mouse names. The read terminates 1 residue before the CDR3 end, so the remaining end is supplied by the germline J gene. V is TRBV26 and J is TRBJ2-7; 7 positions agree with TRBD2. The CDR3 loop spans 15 amino acids. Germline CDR1 is KGHPV and CDR2 is FQNQEV (reference sequence). The J segment lost 1 base and the V segment lost 0 bases, leaving 3 bases of the junction unmatched. The chain's CDR3 is CASSLSLGVSYEQYF. CDR3 bases read: TGTGCCAGCAGTCTGTCGCTGGGGGTATCCTATGAACAGTAC. The full variable domain, its missing parts supplied by reference TRBV26 and TRBJ2-7, is NSKVIQTPRYLVKGQGQKAKMRCIPEKGHPVVFWYQQNKNNEFKFLINFQNQEVLQQIDMTEKRFSAECPSNSPCSLEIQSSEAGDSALYLCASSLSLGVSYEQYFGPGTRLTVL.

Regarding this clone: Each gene name is a mouse one. The read ends 1 residue before the CDR3 terminus; that terminus is restored from the germline J gene. The chain links TRBV23 to TRBJ1-1; the D call TRBD1 from the table was never checked on the DNA. The CDR3 contains 13 residues. CDR1 and CDR2 from the germline V gene are KGHTA and FQNQQP. Partial CDR3 DNA: TGCTCCAGCAGTCAATCGTCAGTGACAGAAGTCTTC. Translating it yields CSSSQSSVTEVF. The entire CDR3 is CSSSQSSVTEVFF. The complete variable domain, with remaining parts taken from reference TRBV23 and TRBJ1-1, reads DAAVTQKPRYLIKMKGQEAEMKCIPEKGHTAVFWYQQKQSKELKFLIYFQNQQPLDQIDMVKERFSAVCPSSSLCSLGIRTCEAEDSALYLCSSSQSSVTEVFFGKGTRLTVV.

In the case of this clone: Germline and genes: mouse. The CDR3 goes on 1 residue after the read ends, and that part is filled in from the germline J gene. This chain uses TRBV16 with TRBJ1-4; D call uncertain. The CDR3 is 13 amino acids. Germline assignment: CDR1 SGHSA and CDR2 FRNQAP. The V and J ends lost 4 bases and 5 bases respectively, with 8 bases between them. Incomplete CDR3 DNA: TGTGCAAGCAGCTCCCCCACTAACGAAAGATTATTT. Protein: CASSSPTNERLF. The CDR3 in its entirety is CASSSPTNERLFF.

This clone has a handful of counts. Genes and germline are mouse. The CDR3 goes on 1 residue after the read ends, and that part is filled in from the germline J gene. The rearrangement uses TRBV26 and TRBJ2-4, with TRBD1 matching 7 bases. CDR3 size: 13 residues. Germline V gene sequence: CDR1 KGHPV, CDR2 FQNQEV (reference sequence). J gave up 6 bases and V 1 base, and 1 base lay outside the gene matches. CDR3 DNA (partial): TGTGCCAGCAGTCTGTGGGGACAGAACACCTTGTAC. Its translation is CASSLWGQNTLY. The whole CDR3 sequence is CASSLWGQNTLYF.

This clone is termed medium-sized. Gene and germline names: mouse. The read is 1 residue too short to cover the CDR3 end, so that end is filled in from the germline J gene. The V call is TRBV16, the J call TRBJ2-7, with 7 bases lining up with TRBD2. Germline CDR1 is SGHSA and CDR2 is FRNQAP. Germline trimming cut 1 base from V and 1 base from J; bases unmatched to any gene: 1. The CDR3 runs 14 residues. The DNA read from the CDR3 is TGTGCAAGCAGCTTAGTTGGGGGGTCCTATGAACAGTAC. Protein product: CASSLVGGSYEQY. The whole CDR3 sequence reads CASSLVGGSYEQYF.

This clone has just a few counts. Any gene name here is a mouse gene name. The DNA ends 1 residue before the CDR3 does, and the rest of the CDR3 is filled in from the germline J gene. The gene calls are TRBV15 and TRBJ2-2; 9 bases fit TRBD2. CDR3 length: 17 amino acids. Germline trimming cut 1 base from V and 3 bases from J; bases unmatched to any gene: 6. The germline CDR1 and CDR2 sequences are SGHND and FRSKSL. Partial CDR3 DNA: TGTGCCAGCAGTTTAGGCTGGGGGGGGCGAGACACCGGGCAGCTCTAC. It is translated as CASSLGWGGRDTGQLY. The entire CDR3 sequence reads CASSLGWGGRDTGQLYF.

In regard to this clone: Gene labels here are mouse ones. The read stops 1 residue short of the end of the CDR3; the missing end is completed from the germline J gene. Other DNA sequences in this sample translate to the same CDR3. The V gene is TRBV26, the J gene TRBJ1-3; TRBD1 matches 8 bases. Per germline, CDR1 KGHPV and CDR2 FQNQEV (reference sequence). CDR3 length: 14 amino acids. V shed 4 bases, J shed 4 bases, and the junction held 3 bases outside the gene matches. The CDR3 bases that were read are TGTGCCAGCAGTCCGGACAGGGCCGGAAATACGCTCTAT. Translated: CASSPDRAGNTLY. The whole CDR3 sequence is CASSPDRAGNTLYF.